This T cell receptor beta chain is from a study of technical replicates of blood from several donors. TCRdb's copy holds only in-frame clones and misses some; the assay was immunoSEQ multiplex PCR. The data contain 13,000 to 15,000 clones, 80% to 85% of them singletons. This CDR3 is 15 amino acids long. V gave up 5 bases and J gave up 3 bases, with 14 bases separating them. Germline V gene lookup returns CDR1 MNHEY and CDR2 SVGAGI. This sequence joins TRBV6-5 and TRBJ2-1; TRBD1 might be the D (5 bases). The sample comprised PBMCs. This TCR was sampled from a human donor in good health. This CDR3 is CASSRRVLVYNEQFF. In nucleotides, the CDR3 is TGTGCCAGCAGTCGCAGGGTGTTAGTCTACAATGAGCAGTTCTTC.